The present T cell receptor beta chain was sequenced within a study of shared clonotypes between healthy human individuals (dated by TCRdb to the early 2020s). A note on the overall study: A couple of women and a few men aged 18 to 49 years were included in the cohort. For each donor, three plates each were used for CD4 naive and CD4 memory, two plates were used for CD8 naive, and one plate was used for CD8 memory. To increase sequencing depth and limit assay-specific biases, TCR repertoire library preparation and sequencing were carried out by different laboratories using diverse techniques. Blood TCR repertoires of several healthy adults were deeply sequenced to estimate repertoire size and the extent of clonotype sharing between individuals. Between about 0.8 and 9 billion PBMCs per donor were obtained by leukapheresis.

The donors were healthy, HIV-negative adults with no recently reported acute infections or vaccinations. Every donor was a Caucasian adult residing in Nashville, Tennessee, USA. CD4+ T cells were enriched by magnetic negative selection; naive cells were then positively selected on CD45RA, and the negative fraction formed the memory subset. Blood was obtained by leukapheresis, after which PBMCs were separated by Ficoll-Histopaque density gradient centrifugation and cryopreserved in liquid nitrogen vapor phase. Analytical flow cytometry was used to check the purity and quantity of every magnetically sorted T cell population. Each sorted fraction had its genomic DNA isolated and then quantified by UV absorbance on a Nanodrop 2000c. Study-wide conclusions, independent of this receptor: Sampling was limited to blood, and TCR repertoires in tissue likely differ from TCR repertoires in blood. Because the study included only a small number of donors, the genetic and exposure-history diversity represented was limited. Incomplete sequencing was indicated by rarefaction of sorted-subset datasets, despite the large sequencing depth. Compared with non-shared clonotypes, the clonotypes found in all four sorted-subset donors had higher generation probabilities. Pairwise subsampling led to the expectation that sequencing depth would affect the degree of clonotype sharing among donors. Larger estimated clonotype richness was generally found for naive subsets than for memory subsets. About 5% of naive CD4, more than 3% of naive CD8, roughly 2.4% of memory CD4, and over 0.35% of memory CD8 clonotypes were shared across four donors.

TCR CDR3 regions were amplified from genomic DNA by multiplex PCR using the deep immunoSEQ assay. Extracted genomic DNA from each cell subset was distributed evenly across all wells of several immunoSEQ 96-well plates, and each plate was treated as a replicate. Each replicate PCR for sorted subsets received 150 to 250 ng genomic DNA, equal to about 30,000 T cell genomes. The purified libraries were quantified using a Qubit 3.0 fluorometer, sized with a Bioanalyzer 2100, and then quantified again using the KAPA Library Quantification kit. A separate single-read 150-cycle Illumina NextSeq 550 flow cell was used to sequence each immunoSEQ 96-well plate. As for the original processing: Because the immunoSEQ output included only junctional sequences and no quality scores, the filtering could not be the same as the filtering used for full-length reads. Sequences were annotated with PyIR, a Python wrapper for IgBLAST v1.9, using IMGT germline references to assign V/J genes and CDR3. Reads were removed for weak V/J assignments (E-value above 1e-6), missing CDR3, stop codons, out-of-frame junctions, or ambiguous translated residues. V3J clonotypes were defined as sequences sharing the same inferred V gene, J gene, and CDR3 amino acid sequence. Percentage overlap between repertoires was computed as shared unique clonotypes divided by the size of the smaller repertoire. Repertoire richness was assessed with RTK rarefaction, the Chao1 estimator, and Recon v2.1 estimates of unobserved clonotypes. Generation probabilities for all TCRbeta clonotypes obtained by the gDNA method from a handful of donors were computed using OLGA. As stored in TCRdb, this immuneACCESS dataset retains in-frame rearrangements with V and J assigned. A fraction of the clones does not appear; measured against another copy, unresolved V genes explain less than half of the discrepancy, and the remainder lacks a known reason. The DNA was the basis for D and trimming; V, J and clone size are from that table. Present in this sample are some 2,400,000 clones, approximately 94% of which were seen just once. The ten largest account for over 0.1% of the sample.

V and J are truncated by 1 base and 8 bases respectively, leaving an intervening sequence of 11 bases. There are 13 amino acids in the CDR3, from cysteine to phenylalanine inclusive. The entry retains the CDR3 DNA only, 39 bases that are in frame from base 1. The germline V gene supplies CDR1 SNHLY and CDR2 FYNNEI. A word on this clone: The antigen this receptor binds is unknown. No base qualities exist here, and no much larger clone lies one base off it.

The sequenced sample was naive CD4+ T cells sorted from blood. Taken with the paper, the label for cell subset or site translates to: CD45RA+ positively selected. This receptor was identified in a man aged 18 to 30 in good health. The chain couples TRBV2 to TRBJ1-2, with no confidently assigned D gene. CDR3 loop: CASSEVLGGGYTF. In nucleotides, the sequence is TGTGCCAGCAGTGAAGTCCTGGGCGGCGGCTACACCTTC.